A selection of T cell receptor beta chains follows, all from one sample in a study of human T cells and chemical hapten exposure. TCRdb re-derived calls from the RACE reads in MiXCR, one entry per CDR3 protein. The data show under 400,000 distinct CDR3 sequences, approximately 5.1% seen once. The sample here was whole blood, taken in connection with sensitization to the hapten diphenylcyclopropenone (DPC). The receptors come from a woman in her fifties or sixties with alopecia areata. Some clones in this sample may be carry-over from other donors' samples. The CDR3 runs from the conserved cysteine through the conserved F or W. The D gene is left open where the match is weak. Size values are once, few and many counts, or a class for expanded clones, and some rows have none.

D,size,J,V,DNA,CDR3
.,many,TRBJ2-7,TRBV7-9,TGTGCCAGCAGCCCCGGACTCAACTACGAGCAGTACTTC,CASSPGLNYEQYF
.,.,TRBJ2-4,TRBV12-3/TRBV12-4,TGTGCCAGCAGATACAGGCAGTTTCAGTACTTC,CASRYRQFQYF
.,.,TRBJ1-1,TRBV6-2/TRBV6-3,TGTGCCAGCAGCCACAATTCCCGGAACACTGAAGCTTTCTTT,CASSHNSRNTEAFF
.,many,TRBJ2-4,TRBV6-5,TGTGCCAGCAGTTCCCCGGGAGCCAAAAACATTCAGTACTTC,CASSSPGAKNIQYF
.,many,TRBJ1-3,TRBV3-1,TGTGCCAGCAGCCAAGACAGGGCTGGAAACACCATATATTTT,CASSQDRAGNTIYF
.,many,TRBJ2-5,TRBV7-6,TGTGCCAGCAGCCCAGGCGGGACTCGCCAAGAGACCCAGTACTTC,CASSPGGTRQETQYF
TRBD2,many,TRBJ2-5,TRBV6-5,TGTGCCAGCAGTTTAGCGGGGGGGTATGGGCCCCAGTACTTC,CASSLAGGYGPQYF
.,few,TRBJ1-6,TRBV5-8,TGTGCCAGCAGCTTGTCCGGGCCCCCGGTCCACTTT,CASSLSGPPVHF
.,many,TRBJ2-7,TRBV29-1,TGCAGCGTTGTACCCGGGACGGGACCCTACGAGCAGTACTTC,CSVVPGTGPYEQYF
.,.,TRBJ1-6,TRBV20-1,TGCAGTGCTAGTAACCCTGGCAGGACAAATTCACCCCTCCACTTT,CSASNPGRTNSPLHF
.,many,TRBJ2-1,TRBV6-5,TGTGCCAGCAGTTACGCTAGCTCCTACAATGAGCAGTTCTTC,CASSYASSYNEQFF
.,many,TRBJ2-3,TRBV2,TGTGCCAGCAGAAGTGGGGGGATGGCGCAGTATTTT,CASRSGGMAQYF
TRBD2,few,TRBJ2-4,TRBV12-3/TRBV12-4,TGTGCCAGCAGTTTCGGGGGGACTGGGTACTTC,CASSFGGTGYF
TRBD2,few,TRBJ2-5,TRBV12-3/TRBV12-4,TGTGCCAGCAGTTCACGACTAGCGAGCGTCCAAGAGACCCAGTACTTC,CASSSRLASVQETQYF
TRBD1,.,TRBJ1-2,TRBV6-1,TGTGCCAGCAGGGGACAGGGGAATGGCTACACCTTC,CASRGQGNGYTF
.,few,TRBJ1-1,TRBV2,TGTGCCAGCAAAGCAGGGGAAGCTTTCTTT,CASKAGEAFF
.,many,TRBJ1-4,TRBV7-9,TGTGCCAGCAGCTTAGTCCTTACTAATGAAAAACTGTTTTTT,CASSLVLTNEKLFF
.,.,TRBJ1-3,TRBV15,TGTGCCACCAACAAACAGACGGGGAGCTCTGGAAACACCATATATTTT,CATNKQTGSSGNTIYF
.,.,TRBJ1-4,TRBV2,TGTGCCAGCTCTAGGTGGGCTACGAATGAAAAACTGTTTTTT,CASSRWATNEKLFF
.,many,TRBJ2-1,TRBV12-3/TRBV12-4,TGTGCCAGCAGTTTGTCGACTCCGTACAATGAGCAGTTCTTC,CASSLSTPYNEQFF
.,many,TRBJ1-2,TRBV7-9,TGTGCCAGCAGCTCCGCGGGGGAGAATGGCTACACCTTC,CASSSAGENGYTF
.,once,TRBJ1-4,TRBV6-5,TGTGCCAGCAGTCCTCGAGAGGGGGAAAAACTGTTTTTT,CASSPREGEKLFF
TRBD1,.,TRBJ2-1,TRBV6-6,TGTGCCAGCCATAGAGGGGAGACGGGACAGTCCTATGAGCAGTTCTTC,CASHRGETGQSYEQFF
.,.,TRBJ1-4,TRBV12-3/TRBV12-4,TGTGCCACCAGCCAACCGGACGGGACGGGGAGGGTGTTTTTT,CATSQPDGTGRVFF
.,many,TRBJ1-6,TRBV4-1,TGCGCCAGCAGCCAAGATAAGAACCAGGCTAATTCACCCCTCCACTTT,CASSQDKNQANSPLHF
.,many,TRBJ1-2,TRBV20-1,TGCAGTGCACCCGACACCCGCGTTGGCTATGGCTACACCTTC,CSAPDTRVGYGYTF
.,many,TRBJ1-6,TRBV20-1,TGCAGTGCTAGAGCCGAGAGGGGAGCATCACCCCTCCACTTT,CSARAERGASPLHF
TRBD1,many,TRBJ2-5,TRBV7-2,TGTGCCAGCAGCGAAGGGACAGAAGAGACCCAGTACTTC,CASSEGTEETQYF
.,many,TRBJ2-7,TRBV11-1,TGTGCCAGCAGCTTAGAAGTACAGGGCGTACACGAGCAGTACTTC,CASSLEVQGVHEQYF
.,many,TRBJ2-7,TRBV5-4,TGTGCCAGCAGCTTGGACCCCCCCTACGAGCAGTACTTC,CASSLDPPYEQYF
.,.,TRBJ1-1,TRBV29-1,TGCAGCGTTGACCGTACGAACACCGAAGCTTTCTTT,CSVDRTNTEAFF
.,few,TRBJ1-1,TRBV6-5,TGTGCCAGCAGGGTACAGGGATACTCTGAAGCTTTCTTT,CASRVQGYSEAFF
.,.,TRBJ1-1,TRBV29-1,TGCAGCGCTGCCCAGAGGGTACACACTGAAGCTTTCTTT,CSAAQRVHTEAFF
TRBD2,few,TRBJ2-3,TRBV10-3,TGTGCCATCAGGGATCTAGCGGGGGGGTCAGATACGCAGTATTTT,CAIRDLAGGSDTQYF
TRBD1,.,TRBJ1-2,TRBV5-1,TGCGCCAGCAGATATGGGACAGGGAAGGACTATGGCTACACCTTC,CASRYGTGKDYGYTF
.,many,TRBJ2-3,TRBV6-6,TGTGCCAGCAGGACCGTGACGAACACAGATACGCAGTATTTT,CASRTVTNTDTQYF
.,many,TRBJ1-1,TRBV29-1,TGCAGTGTGACGGGGACTGAAGCTTTCTTT,CSVTGTEAFF
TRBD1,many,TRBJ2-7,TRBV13,TGTGCCAGCAGCTTCCGTTTAAAGACAGGGCCGCTTTACGAGCAGTACTTC,CASSFRLKTGPLYEQYF
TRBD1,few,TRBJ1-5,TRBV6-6,TGTGCCAGCAGTCCTGGGGGAGGGGGCCGCCAGCCCCAGCATTTT,CASSPGGGGRQPQHF
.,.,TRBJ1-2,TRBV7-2,TGTGCCAGCAGCGAAGGCAGGGGAGCTAACTATGGCTACACCTTC,CASSEGRGANYGYTF
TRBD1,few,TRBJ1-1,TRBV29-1,TGCAGCGTTCAGGGGGGGAGTGAAGCTTTCTTT,CSVQGGSEAFF
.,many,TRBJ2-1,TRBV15,TGTGCCACCAGCAGAGGCAATGAGCAGTTCTTC,CATSRGNEQFF
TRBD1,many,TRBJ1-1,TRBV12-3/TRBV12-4,TGTGCCAGCAGCACAGGGGTCCTCACTGAAGCTTTCTTT,CASSTGVLTEAFF
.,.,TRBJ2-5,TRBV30,TGTGCCTGGAGCCGGGACATCCAAGAGACCCAGTACTTC,CAWSRDIQETQYF
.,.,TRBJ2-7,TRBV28,TGTGCCAGCAGTTCCGCGGGCAGATCCTACGAGCAGTACTTC,CASSSAGRSYEQYF
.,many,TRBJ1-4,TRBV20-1,TGCAGTGCCCCTCGACGGGATACTAATGAAAAACTGTTTTTT,CSAPRRDTNEKLFF
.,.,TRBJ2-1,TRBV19,TGTGCCAGTAGTATCGTAGCGGAGAGCTCCTACAATGAGCAGTTCTTC,CASSIVAESSYNEQFF
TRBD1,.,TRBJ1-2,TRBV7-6,TGTGCCAGCAGCTTAGGTCTGGCAGGGGGTGATGGCTACACCTTC,CASSLGLAGGDGYTF
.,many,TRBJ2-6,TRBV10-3,TGTGCCATCAGCGGGAGTCAGTCTGGGGCCAACGTCCTGACTTTC,CAISGSQSGANVLTF
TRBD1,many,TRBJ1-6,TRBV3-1,TGTGCCAGCAGCCCCGCGGACAGGGAGTTTTCACCCCTCCACTTT,CASSPADREFSPLHF
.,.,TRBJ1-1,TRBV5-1,TGCGCCAGCAGCTTGGGCGTCCAGGAGACTTTCTTT,CASSLGVQETFF
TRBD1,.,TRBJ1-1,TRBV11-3,TGTGCCAGCAGCTTAGATGGACAGGGAAGGGAAGCTTTCTTT,CASSLDGQGREAFF
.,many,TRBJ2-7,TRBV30,TGTGCCTTGAAGCAGCTCTCCTACGAGCAGTACTTC,CALKQLSYEQYF